This T cell receptor beta chain was captured by sequencing in a study of blood T cell repertoires in COVID-19. Study background: Both acute and convalescent COVID-19 samples were obtained from the United States, Italy and Spain.

The CDR3 length is 16 residues. CDR1 is SGHRS and CDR2 is YFSETQ in the germline V gene. J lost 3 bases, V lost 5 bases, and 10 bases had no gene match. The table lists this clone with a few counts. Per the study methods: Using reference gene primer amplification, nucleated cell counts were estimated. Sequenced by immunoSEQ multiplex PCR; TCRdb stores in-frame clones only, minus some. V, J and clone size are taken as reported in that table, and D and trimming were inferred from the DNA itself. The profile shows 75,000 to 95,000 clones, 90% to 95% of them singletons. This sequence was found in a man in his fifties or sixties with acute or convalescent COVID-19. This chain links TRBV5-1 with TRBJ2-2; 7 bases align to TRBD1. The sequenced material came from peripheral blood. The CDR3 loop is CASSPTGSRDTGELFF. The CDR3 nucleotides read TGCGCCAGCAGTCCGACAGGGAGCAGGGACACCGGGGAGCTGTTTTTT.